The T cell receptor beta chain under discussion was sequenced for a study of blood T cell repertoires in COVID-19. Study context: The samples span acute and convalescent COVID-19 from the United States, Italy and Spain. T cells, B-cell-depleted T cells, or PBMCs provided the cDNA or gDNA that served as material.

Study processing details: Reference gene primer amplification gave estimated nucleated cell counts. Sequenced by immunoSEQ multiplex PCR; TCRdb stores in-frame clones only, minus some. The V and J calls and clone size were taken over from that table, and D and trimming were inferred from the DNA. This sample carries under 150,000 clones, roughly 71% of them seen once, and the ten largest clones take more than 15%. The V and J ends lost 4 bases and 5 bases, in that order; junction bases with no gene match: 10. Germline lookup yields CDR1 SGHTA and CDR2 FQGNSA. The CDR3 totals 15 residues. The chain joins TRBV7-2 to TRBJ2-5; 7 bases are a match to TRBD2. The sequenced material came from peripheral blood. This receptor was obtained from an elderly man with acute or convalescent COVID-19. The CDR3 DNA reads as TGTGCCAGCAGCTCCCTGGGGGTTAGCGGGGAGACCCAGTACTTC. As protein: CASSSLGVSGETQYF.